This TCR beta chain was identified during a study of T cell responses to AZD1222 COVID-19 vaccine. Looked up from germline, CDR1 is SNHLY and CDR2 is FYNNEI. V shed 4 bases, J shed 5 bases, and the junction held 5 bases outside the gene matches. The CDR3 runs to 14 residues. This clone was counted a few times. The antigen is not known. The table came from immunoSEQ multiplex PCR; TCRdb's copy has only in-frame clones and leaves some out. The sample consists of under 200,000 clones, about 91% of them appearing once. Whole-study findings and limits: Spike regions recognized by vaccine-associated CD4 TCRs spanned the protein, led by 160-218 and 743-854. White British donors predominated, females outnumbered males, and clonal diversity was possibly underestimated. Sampling that yielded the repertoires occurred only after the peak T cell response. Of spike-specific TCRs, nearly half reportedly target regions left unmutated in variants.

The rearrangement uses TRBV2 and TRBJ1-2, with TRBD1 matching over 9 bases. Specimen: peripheral blood, collected 28 days after the second AZD1222 dose. The receptor's source is an adult who received the AZD1222 COVID-19 vaccine. CDR3 in DNA: TGTGCCAGCAGTGCCCGGACAGGGGATTATGGCTACACCTTC. The encoded protein is CASSARTGDYGYTF.